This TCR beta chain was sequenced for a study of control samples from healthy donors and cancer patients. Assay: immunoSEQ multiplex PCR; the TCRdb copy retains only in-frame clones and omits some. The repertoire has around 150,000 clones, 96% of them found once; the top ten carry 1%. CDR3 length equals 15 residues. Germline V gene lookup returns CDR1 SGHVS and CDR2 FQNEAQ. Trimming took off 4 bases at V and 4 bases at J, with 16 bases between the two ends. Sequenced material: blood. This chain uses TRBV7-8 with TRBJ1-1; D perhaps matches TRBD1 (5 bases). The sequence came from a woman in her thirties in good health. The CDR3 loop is CASSSGHSRGTEAFF. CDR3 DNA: TGTGCCAGCAGCTCCGGACACTCCCGGGGCACTGAAGCTTTCTTT.